What follows are 15 T cell receptor beta chains derived from one specimen sequenced in a study of T cells after posttransplantation cyclophosphamide. Treatment was busulfan-fludarabine conditioning, a marrow graft, and cyclophosphamide on days +3 and +4. The method was immunoSEQ multiplex PCR; TCRdb's version includes in-frame clones alone and lacks a portion of them. The sample has under 15,000 clones, none seen only once; the top ten hold roughly 27%. The sequences come from PBMCs, collected after allogeneic stem cell transplant with posttransplant cyclophosphamide. All receptors derive from a female patient aged 40-50 years who received an allogeneic stem cell transplant from a related donor, was CMV-positive, and had acute GVHD only. Certain T cells may be donor cells from the graft.

The chain is built from TRBV18 and TRBJ1-1; no firm D call. The CDR3 has 15 amino acids. The V gene lost 0 bases and the J gene lost 1 base, with 9 bases spanning the gap. The germline gives CDR1 KGHSH, CDR2 LQKENI. CDR3: CASSPPMAGNTEAFF. In DNA form, the CDR3 reads TGTGCCAGCTCACCACCGATGGCTGGGAACACTGAAGCTTTCTTT.

This clone was seen repeatedly, ten times or more. The chain is built from TRBV5-5 and TRBJ1-1; 10 bases are a match to TRBD1. Germline assignment: CDR1 SGHKS and CDR2 YYEKEE (reference sequence). The CDR3 loop spans 14 amino acids. V dropped 4 bases and J dropped 4; count of bases not matched to a gene: 4. The CDR3: CASSRDRGFTEAFF. In DNA form, the CDR3 reads TGTGCCAGCAGCCGGGACAGGGGCTTCACTGAAGCTTTCTTT.

This clone was seen repeatedly, ten times or more. The chain combines TRBV18 with TRBJ1-5; TRBD1 matches 7 bases. This CDR3 has 13 amino acids. Looked up from germline, CDR1 is KGHSH and CDR2 is LQKENI. V was pared by 6 bases and J by 6 bases, with 5 bases of the junction left unmatched. CDR3 nucleotides: TGTGCCAGCTCCGCCCCAGGGGGTCAGCCCCAGCATTTT. Translated: CASSAPGGQPQHF.

The sample holds many counts of this clone. V gene TRBV6-4 combines with J gene TRBJ1-5; 12 nucleotides match TRBD1. This CDR3 has 17 amino acids. V lost 1 base to trimming and J lost 6 bases; unmatched junction nucleotides: 7. CDR1 MRHNA and CDR2 SNTAGT come from the germline V gene. Here the CDR3 DNA reads TGTGCCAGCAGTGACTTCCGGGACAGGGGGCCCAGTCAGCCCCAGCATTTT. It codes for CASSDFRDRGPSQPQHF.

This clone was counted ten times or more. The rearrangement links TRBV11-3 to TRBJ2-2, with D unclear. The CDR3 runs to 14 residues. V was shortened by 0 bases and J by 3 bases, with 5 bases between the two germline ends. Per germline, CDR1 SGHNT and CDR2 YENEEA. CDR3 in DNA: TGTGCCAGCAGCTTAGACAGATACACCGGGGAGCTGTTTTTT. It is translated as CASSLDRYTGELFF.

This clone has more than one count but fewer than ten. The chain recombines TRBV7-3 with TRBJ2-1; possible D gene TRBD2, 6 bases. The V end was cut by 1 base, the J end by 9 bases, with 10 bases between. This CDR3 spans 13 amino acids. Germline values: CDR1 SGHTA, CDR2 FQGTGA. The CDR3 protein is CASSLSWRGEQFF. CDR3 sequence (DNA): TGTGCCAGCAGCTTAAGTTGGAGGGGTGAGCAGTTCTTC. Full variable domain (rest looked up from reference TRBV7-3 and TRBJ2-1): GAGVSQTPSNKVTEKGKYVELRCDPISGHTALYWYRQSLGQGPEFLIYFQGTGAADDSGLPNDRFFAVRPEGSVSTLKIQRTERGDSAVYLCASSLSWRGEQFFGPGTRLTVL.

This clone was recorded a few times. The chain uses TRBV7-6 and TRBJ2-1, with 12 bases lining up with TRBD2. With V trimmed by 5 bases and J by 7 bases, 9 bases remained unmatched. Looked up from germline, CDR1 is SGHVS and CDR2 is FNYEAQ. The CDR3 is made up of 16 amino acids. The CDR3 region is CASSATSGGLWNEQFF. In DNA form, the CDR3 reads TGTGCCAGCAGCGCAACTAGCGGGGGGCTTTGGAATGAGCAGTTCTTC.

At least ten counts were recorded for this clone. CDR3 residues: CASTLGTGYYTEAFF. The CDR3 coding sequence is TGTGCCAGCACCCTAGGGACAGGTTACTACACTGAAGCTTTCTTT. The chain employs TRBV5-6 and TRBJ1-1; 8 nucleotides agree with TRBD1. Per germline, CDR1 SGHDT and CDR2 YYEEEE. Germline trimming cut 6 bases from V and 3 bases from J; bases unmatched to any gene: 10. The CDR3 has 15 residues.

This clone was recorded many times. V usage is TRBV12-5 and J usage is TRBJ1-4; D unclear. This CDR3 is built from 16 residues. V was cut by 0 bases and J by 7 bases, with 15 bases left in between. Looked up from germline, CDR1 is LGHNT and CDR2 is FRNRAP. The CDR3 here is CASGLVLSGPSEKLFF. For the CDR3, the DNA is TGTGCTAGTGGTTTGGTACTGTCAGGCCCGAGTGAAAAACTGTTTTTT.

This clone was seen ten or more times. The J gene is TRBJ1-4, the V gene TRBV19, with 8 positions matching TRBD1. Germline CDR1 reads LNHDA; CDR2 reads SQIVND (reference sequence). This CDR3 contains 15 residues. The V segment lost 5 bases and the J segment 7 bases; nucleotides outside the gene matches: 9. Here the CDR3 reads CASSPGQGVGEKLFF. The CDR3 DNA sequence: TGTGCCAGTAGTCCCGGACAGGGCGTGGGTGAAAAACTGTTTTTT.

This clone was counted between two and nine times. The V gene is TRBV6-1, the J gene TRBJ2-3; 7 nucleotides line up with TRBD2. The V and J ends lost 3 bases and 5 bases, in that order; junction bases with no gene match: 8. The CDR3 runs to 15 residues. Germline V gives CDR1 MNHNS, CDR2 SASEGT. The CDR3 coding sequence is TGTGCCAGCAGTGATTTGCGGGGGAGGGTAGATACGCAGTATTTT. Translated, it gives CASSDLRGRVDTQYF.

This clone occurred many times. The chain is built from TRBV5-6 and TRBJ1-2; D may be TRBD1 (6 bases). This CDR3 comprises 13 residues. Trimming removed 4 bases at V and 8 bases at J, with 15 bases between. Per the germline V gene, CDR1 is SGHDT and CDR2 is YYEEEE. The CDR3 spells CASSSTGTWGYTF. Written as DNA, the CDR3 is TGTGCCAGCAGCAGTACCGGGACATGGGGCTACACCTTC.

This clone has at least ten counts. This chain uses TRBV5-6 with TRBJ1-1, with D possibly TRBD1 on 6 matching bases. V lost 0 bases, J lost 5 bases, and 17 bases lay in between. CDR1 SGHDT and CDR2 YYEEEE come from the germline V gene. The CDR3 totals 16 residues. The CDR3 sequence: CASSLALGQGRTEAFF. Here the CDR3 DNA reads TGTGCCAGCAGCTTGGCGTTAGGTCAGGGGAGAACTGAAGCTTTCTTT.

The table lists this clone with many counts. This chain uses TRBV10-3 with TRBJ1-1, with D perhaps TRBD1 (5 bases). The CDR3 runs to 11 residues. Germline values: CDR1 ENHRY, CDR2 SYGVKD. The V end was cut by 6 bases, the J end by 5 bases, with 7 bases between. CDR3 DNA sequence: TGTGCCATCAGACGGGGGACTGAAGCTTTCTTT. Translation gives CAIRRGTEAFF.

In this sample, this clone turned up many times. V gene TRBV6-5 combines with J gene TRBJ2-5; TRBD2 agrees at 12 bases. The CDR3 extends over 15 amino acids. The V gene end was trimmed by 6 bases and the J gene end by 4 bases; junction bases not matched to a gene: 6. In germline, CDR1 is MNHEY, CDR2 SVGAGI. CDR3 amino acids: CASSRSGLAGETQYF. As DNA, the CDR3 is TGTGCCAGCAGCAGATCGGGACTAGCGGGAGAGACCCAGTACTTC.